This T cell receptor beta chain was found in a study of CD8+ T cells in alopecia areata. Overall study results and limits: Scalp samples also contribute reads from the resident alphabeta T cells found in normal skin. Compared with normal scalp, lesional scalp had higher clonality and more expanded CD8+ clones.

The study team obtained lesional scalp punch biopsies and peripheral blood from alopecia areata patients. CD4+ and CD8+ T cells were sorted from PBMCs. A note on this clone: What it binds is not known.

The CDR3 sequence is 14 residues long. CDR1 is SQVTM, CDR2 ANQGSEA, per germline. V dropped 6 bases and J dropped 3; count of bases not matched to a gene: 6. TCR sequencing used cDNA made by reverse transcription of extracted RNA. Here immunoSEQ multiplex PCR was the method, and the copy in TCRdb shows in-frame clones only, minus some. The data hold around 60,000 clones, with around 44% observed a single time. The sequence was obtained from a human donor with alopecia areata. The specimen was NKG2D-low CD8+ T cells sorted from blood. The genes are TRBV29-1 and TRBJ2-1, with 9 nucleotides matching TRBD1. DNA for the CDR3: TGCAGCGTGGGGGGACAGGGTGGCTACAATGAGCAGTTCTTC. Its translation: CSVGGQGGYNEQFF.